This T cell receptor (beta chain) was identified during a study of blood T cell repertoires in COVID-19 (TCRdb year 2020). The study in broad terms: Collaborator samples came from the United States, Italy and Spain and covered acute and convalescent phases of COVID-19. The repertoires were released in a freely available public database intended as a resource for research on the immune response to SARS-CoV-2. The prospective study material was composed of cDNA or gDNA derived from T cells, B-cell-depleted T cells, or PBMCs. Subjects who had been exposed to COVID-19, were actively infected with it, or had recovered from it provided the deeply sampled blood TCRbeta repertoires that made up the dataset. Where HLA class I and class II types were available, the types were taken from metadata supplied by the sample provider, not from assay-based typing. A de-identified subject ID, COVID-19 status, age in years and sex were almost always included in the sample metadata. The samples were drawn from the first 160 participants of the ongoing ImmuneRACE study and from some 1,300 subjects provided by 6 global collaborators.

One collaborating source in Seattle enrolled patients while the patients were actively infected and followed the patients over time throughout the course of disease. Each collaborating institution followed its own protocols to collect whole blood in K2EDTA tubes. Collaborator samples were shipped for TCRbeta analysis as frozen whole blood, isolated PBMCs, or DNA extracted from either sample type. About this clone: This receptor's antigen is unknown. No clone much larger than this one lies a single base away; base qualities are absent.

Points the paper makes about the study in general: How much clinical and demographic metadata was included differed by source and by participant, and the metadata was provided uncurated.

TCRbeta CDR3 regions were amplified from genomic DNA using the immunoSEQ Assay, a bias-controlled multiplex PCR. The original methods were these. Within the assay, amplification of reference gene primers was used to estimate how many nucleated cells each sample contained. Sequence reads were collapsed and filtered to measure the absolute abundance of every unique TCRbeta CDR3 rearrangement. Productive Simpson clonality was computed per sample as the square root of Simpson's diversity index over productive rearrangements. TCRdb holds this immuneACCESS table with in-frame rearrangements only. Some clones are missing; in checked studies, unresolved V genes explain under half, and the rest has no known cause. V and J calls and clone size are given by that table; D and trimming were obtained from the DNA. The sample includes hundreds of thousands of clones, with 75% to 90% observed a single time. Together, the top ten hold under 8.5% of the sample.

The clonotype was recovered from a woman in her sixties with COVID-19, enrolled during active disease. The sequenced sample was peripheral blood.

The CDR3 sequence is CASSLGGSGGYGYTF. The nucleotides are TGTGCCAGCAGCTTAGGAGGTTCAGGGGGCTATGGCTACACCTTC. The chain is encoded by TRBV7-9 joined to TRBJ1-2, with TRBD1 identical over 7 junction bases. The germline V gene encodes CDR1 SEHNR and CDR2 FQNEAQ (reference sequence). Measured from the cysteine to the phenylalanine, the CDR3 is 15 residues long. The only DNA kept is the CDR3, 45 bases in frame from the first base. V is trimmed back by 1 base and J by 4 bases, and the junction contains 6 bases that no gene match accounts for.